This T cell receptor beta chain was captured by sequencing in a study of regulatory T cells in long-lasting Graves disease (dated by TCRdb to the early 2020s). At the level of the whole study: Persistent Graves' disease was defined as persistently positive TSH receptor autoantibodies together with antithyroid drug treatment for over 5 years. In the clinical cohort, patients with persistent Graves' disease had used antithyroid drugs for an average of roughly ten years. TCR sequencing covered 13 persistent and some 20 newly diagnosed Graves' disease patients, around 33 samples in total. The study took place in China and was registered as a clinical trial. Peripheral blood TCR sequencing and RNA sequencing compared persistent Graves' disease patients with newly diagnosed Graves' disease patients. Overall results and qualifications from the work: TRBV28, TRBJ1-2 and TRBJ2-5 were preferentially used in persistent disease, while TRBV20-1 and TRBJ2-1 were favored in newly diagnosed disease. The authors noted that the small sample size was a limitation that may lower accuracy. Because the primary lesion, thyroid tissue, could not be accessed, the study looked at peripheral blood alone. Persistent Graves' disease patients showed lower TCR Shannon entropy and fewer highly expanded clones than newly diagnosed patients, suggesting clonal expansion. Only the TCR beta chain was sequenced and analyzed. Persistent patients shared more public clonotypes among themselves (around 3,000) than newly diagnosed patients did (roughly 920).

Library prep was done by multiplex PCR. Sequenced on an Illumina HiSeq 4000. To build TCR beta libraries, CDR3 regions were amplified by Arm-PCR using iRepertoire HTBI primers. Before sequencing, the PCR products went through gel purification. Regarding the original processing steps: Gene usage analysis of CDR3 amino acid clonotypes used the 62 TRBV and 14 to 15 TRBJ segments found across samples. COPE and FqMerger were used to merge filtered high-quality paired reads into contigs. Contigs were aligned with BLAST to IMGT TRBV, TRBD and TRBJ reference genes, and CDR3 was defined per IMGT. Highly expanded clones were defined as clonotypes with a frequency above 0.1%. Shannon entropy served as the measure of repertoire diversity, while the Gini coefficient captured V-J evenness. Public clonotypes were defined as clonotypes shared by more than one individual. TCRdb ran its own pipeline on the public reads, namely fastp trimming at Q25 and MiXCR clone calling, and kept in-frame beta chains. Rows matching on CDR3 protein sequence are summarized as one entry with the most common DNA and genes. The V and J calls reflect TCRdb's pipeline rather than the authors' work. The sample yields 400,000 or so distinct CDR3 sequences; 20% were counted once. The top ten clones comprise around 20% of the sample.

CDR1 and CDR2, looked up from the germline V gene, are SGHTS and YDEGEE. V ends up 6 bases short and J 2 bases short, with an unmatched junction base count of 7. The cysteine opens and the phenylalanine closes a CDR3 of 15 amino acids. Of all the DNA, just the CDR3 is kept, 45 bases in frame from base 1. The meaning of the sample's time point label: persistent/refractory GD, antithyroid drugs over 5 years with positive TRAb. For both TCR sequencing and RNA sequencing, RNA was extracted from PBMCs in TRIzol. Graves' disease was diagnosed according to American Thyroid Association guidelines. Patients for the study were recruited at an endocrinology department in Xi'an, China. Each patient gave around 9.2 milliliters of peripheral blood, collected in an EDTA anticoagulant tube. PBMCs were isolated by Ficoll Paque Plus density gradient separation without further T cell sorting. An Agilent 2100 Bioanalyzer and agarose gel were used to assess RNA quality, and a NanoDrop 2000 was used to measure RNA concentration.

In this sample, this clonotype turned up a few times. Its cognate antigen has yet to be identified. It has no much larger one-base neighbor in the sample; base qualities were not kept. The receptor's source is a female donor with Graves disease. The sequence is built from TRBV5-8 and TRBJ1-5; 8 bases in between match TRBD1. The specimen was peripheral blood mononuclear cells (PBMCs), collected when the disease was refractory, from a patient treated with antithyroid drugs. The DNA is TGTGCCAGCACCACAGGGGGTGTTGGCAATCAGCCCCAGCATTTT. This is translated as CASTTGGVGNQPQHF.